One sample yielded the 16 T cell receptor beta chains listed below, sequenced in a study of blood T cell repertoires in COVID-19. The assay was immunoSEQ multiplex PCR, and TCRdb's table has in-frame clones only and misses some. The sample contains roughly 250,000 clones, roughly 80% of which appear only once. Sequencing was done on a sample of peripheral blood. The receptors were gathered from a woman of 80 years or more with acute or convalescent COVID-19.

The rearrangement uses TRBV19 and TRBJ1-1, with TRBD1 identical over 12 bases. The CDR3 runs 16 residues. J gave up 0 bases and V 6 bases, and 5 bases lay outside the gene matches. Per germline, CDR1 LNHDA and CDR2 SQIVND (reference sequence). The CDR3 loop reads CASSGTGGLLNTEAFF. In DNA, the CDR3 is TGTGCCAGTAGCGGGACAGGGGGCCTTCTGAACACTGAAGCTTTCTTT.

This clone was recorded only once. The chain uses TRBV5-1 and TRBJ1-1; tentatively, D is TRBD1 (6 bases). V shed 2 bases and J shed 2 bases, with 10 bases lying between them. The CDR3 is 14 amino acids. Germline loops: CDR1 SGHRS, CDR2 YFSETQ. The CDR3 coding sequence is TGCGCCAGCAGCTTAGCACAGGGTAACACTGAAGCTTTCTTT. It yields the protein CASSLAQGNTEAFF. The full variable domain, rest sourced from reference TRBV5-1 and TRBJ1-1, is KAGVTQTPRYLIKTRGQQVTLSCSPISGHRSVSWYQQTPGQGLQFLFEYFSETQRNKGNFPGRFSGRQFSNSRSEMNVSTLELGDSALYLCASSLAQGNTEAFFGQGTRLTVV.

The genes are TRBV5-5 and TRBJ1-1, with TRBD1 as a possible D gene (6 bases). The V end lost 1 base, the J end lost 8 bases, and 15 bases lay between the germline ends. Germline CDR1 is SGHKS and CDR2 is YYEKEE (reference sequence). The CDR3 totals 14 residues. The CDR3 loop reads CASSLTLQGREAFF. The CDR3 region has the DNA TGTGCCAGCAGCTTGACACTACAGGGTCGGGAAGCTTTCTTT.

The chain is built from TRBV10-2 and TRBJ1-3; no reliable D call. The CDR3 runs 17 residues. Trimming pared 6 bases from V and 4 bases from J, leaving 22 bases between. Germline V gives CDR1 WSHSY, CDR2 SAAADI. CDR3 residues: CASSAAAYGFGGNTIYF. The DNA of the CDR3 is TGCGCCAGCAGCGCGGCGGCGTACGGGTTCGGAGGAAACACCATATATTTT.

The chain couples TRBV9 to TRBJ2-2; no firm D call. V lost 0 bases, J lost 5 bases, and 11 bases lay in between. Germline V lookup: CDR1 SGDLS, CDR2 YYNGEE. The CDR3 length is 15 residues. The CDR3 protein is CASSVGPTLTGELFF. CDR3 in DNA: TGTGCCAGCAGCGTAGGCCCCACGCTAACCGGGGAGCTGTTTTTT. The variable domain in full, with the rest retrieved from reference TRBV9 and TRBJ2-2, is DSGVTQTPKHLITATGQRVTLRCSPRSGDLSVYWYQQSLDQGLQFLIQYYNGEERAKGNILERFSAQQFPDLHSELNLSSLELGDSALYFCASSVGPTLTGELFFGEGSRLTVL.

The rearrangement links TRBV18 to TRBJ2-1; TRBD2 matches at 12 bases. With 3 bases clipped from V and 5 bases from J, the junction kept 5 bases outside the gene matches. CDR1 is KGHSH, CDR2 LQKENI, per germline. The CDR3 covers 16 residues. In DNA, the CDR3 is TGTGCCAGCTCACCGGCTAGCGGGGGGGCCCACAATGAGCAGTTCTTC. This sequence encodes CASSPASGGAHNEQFF.

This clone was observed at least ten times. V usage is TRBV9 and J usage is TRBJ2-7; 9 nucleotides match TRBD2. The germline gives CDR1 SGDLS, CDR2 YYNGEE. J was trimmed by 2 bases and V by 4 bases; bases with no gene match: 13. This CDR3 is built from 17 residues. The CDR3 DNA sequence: TGTGCCAGCAGCCCTAGCGGGGCTAGCGGGCGCCCCTACGAGCAGTACTTC. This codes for CASSPSGASGRPYEQYF.

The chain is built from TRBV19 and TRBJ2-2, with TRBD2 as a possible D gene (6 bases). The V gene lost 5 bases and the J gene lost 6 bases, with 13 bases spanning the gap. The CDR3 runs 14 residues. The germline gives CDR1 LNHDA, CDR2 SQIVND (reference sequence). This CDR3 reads CASSGGIGAGELFF. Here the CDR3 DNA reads TGTGCCAGTAGTGGAGGGATAGGGGCCGGGGAGCTGTTTTTT.

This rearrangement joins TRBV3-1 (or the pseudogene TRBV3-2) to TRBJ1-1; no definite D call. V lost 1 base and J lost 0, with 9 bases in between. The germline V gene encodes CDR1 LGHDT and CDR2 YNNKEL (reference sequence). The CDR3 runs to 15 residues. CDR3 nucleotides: TGTGCCAGCAGCCAAGGGAGGTGGGTGAACACTGAAGCTTTCTTT. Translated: CASSQGRWVNTEAFF.

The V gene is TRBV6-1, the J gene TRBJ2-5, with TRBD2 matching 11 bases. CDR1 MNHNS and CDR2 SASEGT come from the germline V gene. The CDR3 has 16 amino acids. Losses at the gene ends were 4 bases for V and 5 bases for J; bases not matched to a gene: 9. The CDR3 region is CASSGLGGLAVETQYF. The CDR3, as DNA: TGTGCCAGCAGTGGCCTCGGGGGACTAGCGGTGGAGACCCAGTACTTC.

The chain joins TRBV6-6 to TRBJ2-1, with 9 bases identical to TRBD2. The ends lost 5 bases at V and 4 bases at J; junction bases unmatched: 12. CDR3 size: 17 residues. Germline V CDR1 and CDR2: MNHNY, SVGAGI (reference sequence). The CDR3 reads CASSRRDAGGPYNEQFF. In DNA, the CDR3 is TGTGCCAGCAGTCGCCGAGACGCGGGGGGGCCTTACAATGAGCAGTTCTTC.

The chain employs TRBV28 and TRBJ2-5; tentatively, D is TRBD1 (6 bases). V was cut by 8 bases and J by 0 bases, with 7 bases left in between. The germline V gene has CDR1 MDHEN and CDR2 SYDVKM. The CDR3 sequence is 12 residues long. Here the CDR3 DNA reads TGTGCCAGCCGGGACAACCAAGAGACCCAGTACTTC. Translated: CASRDNQETQYF.

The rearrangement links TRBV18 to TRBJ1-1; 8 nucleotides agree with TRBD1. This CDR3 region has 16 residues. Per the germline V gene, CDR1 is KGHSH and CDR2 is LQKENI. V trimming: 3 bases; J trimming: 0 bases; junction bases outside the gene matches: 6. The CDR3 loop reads CASSPGQGLLNTEAFF. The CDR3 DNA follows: TGTGCCAGCTCACCCGGACAGGGACTGTTGAACACTGAAGCTTTCTTT.

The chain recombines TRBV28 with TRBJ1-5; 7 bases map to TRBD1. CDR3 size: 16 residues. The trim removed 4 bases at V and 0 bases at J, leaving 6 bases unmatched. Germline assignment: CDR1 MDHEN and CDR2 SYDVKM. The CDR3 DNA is TGTGCCAGCAGTTCCCCGGGACAGTATAGCAATCAGCCCCAGCATTTT. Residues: CASSSPGQYSNQPQHF.

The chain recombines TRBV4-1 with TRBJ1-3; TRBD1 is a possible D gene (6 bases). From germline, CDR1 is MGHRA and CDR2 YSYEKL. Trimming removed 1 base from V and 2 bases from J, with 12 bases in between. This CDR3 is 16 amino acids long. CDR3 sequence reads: CASSQVQGSTGNTIYF. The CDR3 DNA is TGCGCCAGCAGCCAAGTACAGGGATCTACTGGAAACACCATATATTTT.

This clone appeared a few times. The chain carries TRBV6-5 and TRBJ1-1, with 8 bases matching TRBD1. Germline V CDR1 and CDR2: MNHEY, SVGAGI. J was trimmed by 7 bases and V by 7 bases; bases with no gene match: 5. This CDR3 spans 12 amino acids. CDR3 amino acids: CASTDRANEAFF. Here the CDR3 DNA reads TGTGCCAGCACGGACAGGGCGAATGAAGCTTTCTTT.